This TCR beta chain was documented in a study of T cell responses to AZD1222 COVID-19 vaccine. Study outcomes and limitations: Baseline serology detected seropositivity in only five to seven AZD1222 recipients. Spike-specific TCR repertoires showed rising breadth and depth after two AZD1222 doses. Clonal diversity was possibly underestimated, and white British individuals and females predominated among donors. The study sampled repertoires only after the peak T cell response.

Measured with immunoSEQ multiplex PCR; TCRdb has only the in-frame clones, and not every one. The sample carries about 150,000 clones, 85% to 90% recorded once. This clone was observed once. No antigen is known for it. Sequencing was performed on peripheral blood, taken on day 0 of AZD1222 vaccination. The receptor was isolated from an adult in good health.

Here the CDR3 reads CASSLPLAGPNEKLFF. As DNA, the CDR3 is TGTGCCAGCAGTTTACCGCTGGCCGGTCCTAATGAAAAACTGTTTTTT. This rearrangement joins TRBV28 to TRBJ1-4; no firm D call. The CDR3 has 16 residues. The germline V gene has CDR1 MDHEN and CDR2 SYDVKM. V was trimmed by 2 bases and J by 3 bases, leaving 13 bases between them.